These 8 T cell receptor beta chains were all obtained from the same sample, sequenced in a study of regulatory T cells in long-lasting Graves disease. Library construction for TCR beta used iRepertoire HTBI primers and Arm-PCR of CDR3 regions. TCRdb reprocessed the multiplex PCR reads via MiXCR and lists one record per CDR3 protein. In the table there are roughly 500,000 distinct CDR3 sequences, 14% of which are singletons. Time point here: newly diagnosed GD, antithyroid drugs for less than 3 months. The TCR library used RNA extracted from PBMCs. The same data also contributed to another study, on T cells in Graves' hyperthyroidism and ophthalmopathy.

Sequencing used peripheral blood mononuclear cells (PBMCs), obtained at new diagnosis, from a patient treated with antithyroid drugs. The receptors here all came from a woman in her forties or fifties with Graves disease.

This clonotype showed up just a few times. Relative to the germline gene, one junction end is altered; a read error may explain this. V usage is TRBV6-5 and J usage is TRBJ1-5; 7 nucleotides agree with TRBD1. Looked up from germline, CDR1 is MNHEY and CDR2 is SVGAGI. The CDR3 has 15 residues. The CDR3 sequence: CAGSYQQGSNQPQHF. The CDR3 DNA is TGTGCCGGCAGTTACCAACAGGGGAGCAATCAGCCCCAGCATTTT.

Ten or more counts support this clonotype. CDR3 amino acids: CASSPRPAGEQYF. CDR3 bases: TGTGCCAGCAGCCCCCGGCCTGCGGGGGAGCAGTACTTC. The chain is built from TRBV11-2 and TRBJ2-7; perhaps TRBD2 as D (6 bases). Trimming removed 5 bases at V and 7 bases at J, with 15 bases between. This CDR3 spans 13 amino acids. Germline CDR1 SGHAT, CDR2 FQNNGV. The whole variable domain, filled in from reference TRBV11-2 and TRBJ2-7, reads EAGVAQSPRYKIIEKRQSVAFWCNPISGHATLYWYQQILGQGPKLLIQFQNNGVVDDSQLPKDRFSAERLKGVDSTLKIQPAKLEDSAVYLCASSPRPAGEQYFGPGTRLTVT.

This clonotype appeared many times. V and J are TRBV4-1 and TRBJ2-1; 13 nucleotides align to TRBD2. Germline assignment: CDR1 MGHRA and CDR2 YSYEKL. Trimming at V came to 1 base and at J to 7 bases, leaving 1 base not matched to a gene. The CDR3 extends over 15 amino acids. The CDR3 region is CASSQGTSGSNEQFF. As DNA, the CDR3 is TGCGCCAGCAGCCAAGGGACTAGCGGGAGTAATGAGCAGTTCTTC.

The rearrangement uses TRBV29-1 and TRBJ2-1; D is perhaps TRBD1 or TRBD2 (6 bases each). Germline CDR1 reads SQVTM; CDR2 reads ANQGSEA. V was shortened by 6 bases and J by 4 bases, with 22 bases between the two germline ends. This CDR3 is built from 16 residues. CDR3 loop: CSVETLGLQGYNEQFF. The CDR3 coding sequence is TGCAGCGTAGAGACTCTGGGACTTCAGGGGTACAATGAGCAGTTCTTC.

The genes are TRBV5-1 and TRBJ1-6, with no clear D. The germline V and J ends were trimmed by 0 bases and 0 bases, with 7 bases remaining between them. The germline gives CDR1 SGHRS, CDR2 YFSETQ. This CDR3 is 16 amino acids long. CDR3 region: CASSLDLSSYNSPLHF. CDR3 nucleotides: TGCGCCAGCAGCTTGGACTTGAGCTCCTATAATTCACCCCTCCACTTT.

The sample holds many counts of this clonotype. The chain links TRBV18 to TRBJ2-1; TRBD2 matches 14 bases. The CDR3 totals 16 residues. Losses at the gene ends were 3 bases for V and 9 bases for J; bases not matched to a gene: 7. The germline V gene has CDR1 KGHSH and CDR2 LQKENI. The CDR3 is CASSPKGLAGVGEQFF. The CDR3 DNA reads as TGTGCCAGCTCACCCAAGGGACTAGCGGGAGTCGGTGAGCAGTTCTTC.

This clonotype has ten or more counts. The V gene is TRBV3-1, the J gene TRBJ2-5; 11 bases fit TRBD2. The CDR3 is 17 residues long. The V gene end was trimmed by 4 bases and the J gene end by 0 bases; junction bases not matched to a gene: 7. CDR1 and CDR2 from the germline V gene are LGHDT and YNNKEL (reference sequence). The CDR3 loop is CASSPLGLAAYQETQYF. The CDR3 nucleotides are TGTGCCAGCAGCCCACTGGGACTAGCGGCGTACCAAGAGACCCAGTACTTC.

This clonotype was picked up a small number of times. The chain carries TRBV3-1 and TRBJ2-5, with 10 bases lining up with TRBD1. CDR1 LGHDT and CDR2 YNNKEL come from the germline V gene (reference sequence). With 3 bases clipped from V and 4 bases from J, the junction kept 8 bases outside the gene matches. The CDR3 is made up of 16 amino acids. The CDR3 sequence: CASSQAGQGIGETQYF. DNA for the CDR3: TGTGCCAGCAGCCAGGCGGGACAGGGGATTGGAGAGACCCAGTACTTC.